The 30 T cell receptor beta chains reported below all come from one sample, sequenced in a study of cytomegalovirus exposure and HLA in healthy donors. With 60 Vbeta and 13 Jbeta primers, the PCR was carried out. The table came from immunoSEQ multiplex PCR; TCRdb's copy has only in-frame clones and leaves some out. The data contain over 200,000 clones, about 72% of them singletons. Sequenced material: PBMCs. The receptors derive from a male donor in good health and CMV-seronegative.

V usage is TRBV7-9 and J usage is TRBJ2-5; 11 bases agree with TRBD2. CDR3 length: 16 amino acids. Germline trimming cut 5 bases from V and 3 bases from J; bases unmatched to any gene: 8. Germline-derived CDR1 and CDR2 are SEHNR and FQNEAQ (reference sequence). The CDR3 DNA follows: TGTGCCAGCAGCAAACCGGGACTAGCGGCTAAAGAGACCCAGTACTTC. Translating gives CASSKPGLAAKETQYF. Full variable domain (missing parts from reference TRBV7-9 and TRBJ2-5): DTGVSQNPRHKITKRGQNVTFRCDPISEHNRLYWYRQTLGQGPEFLTYFQNEAQLEKSRLLSDRFSAERPKGSFSTLEIQRTEQGDSAMYLCASSKPGLAAKETQYFGPGTRLLVL.

The chain has TRBV4-1 and TRBJ1-2; 8 bases are a match to TRBD1. The CDR3 consists of 14 residues. The V segment lost 1 base and the J segment 13 bases; nucleotides outside the gene matches: 11. The germline gives CDR1 MGHRA, CDR2 YSYEKL. For the CDR3, the DNA is TGCGCCAGCAGCCAAGCCGGACAGGGACCTAGCGGCACCTTC. This gives the protein CASSQAGQGPSGTF.

This clone appeared a single time. The chain joins TRBV9 to TRBJ2-5; 11 bases match TRBD2. The trim removed 4 bases at V and 3 bases at J, leaving 5 bases unmatched. Germline CDR1 and CDR2: SGDLS and YYNGEE. This CDR3 comprises 15 residues. The CDR3 loop reads CASSTGLAGEETQYF. The CDR3 coding sequence is TGTGCCAGCAGCACAGGACTAGCGGGCGAAGAGACCCAGTACTTC.

This rearrangement joins TRBV19 to TRBJ2-1; TRBD1 agrees at 8 bases. V shed 5 bases and J 3 bases; nucleotides not matched to a gene: 6. Looked up from germline, CDR1 is LNHDA and CDR2 is SQIVND (reference sequence). The CDR3 covers 15 residues. The CDR3 DNA reads TGTGCCAGTAGTCTAGGACAGGGCCACTACAATGAGCAGTTCTTC. This codes for CASSLGQGHYNEQFF.

The chain links TRBV28 to TRBJ2-2, with 8 bases identical to TRBD2. Germline CDR1 is MDHEN and CDR2 is SYDVKM. The J segment lost 6 bases and the V segment lost 8 bases, leaving 2 bases of the junction unmatched. CDR3 length equals 12 residues. The CDR3 sequence is CASLGLAGELFF. In DNA, the CDR3 is TGTGCCAGCTTGGGACTAGCCGGGGAGCTGTTTTTT.

This chain links TRBV5-1 with TRBJ2-7; 9 positions agree with TRBD2. In germline, CDR1 is SGHRS, CDR2 YFSETQ. The CDR3 totals 16 residues. The V segment lost 0 bases and the J segment 3 bases; nucleotides outside the gene matches: 7. CDR3 nucleotides: TGCGCCAGCAGCTTGGGGGCAGCGGGAGGTCTCTACGAGCAGTACTTC. Translating gives CASSLGAAGGLYEQYF.

The CDR3 sequence: CASSRGLGTYEQYF. Written as DNA, the CDR3 is TGCGCCAGCAGCCGGGGATTGGGCACCTACGAGCAGTACTTC. The chain uses TRBV5-1 and TRBJ2-7, with a possible D match to TRBD2 (5 bases). Between the trimmed V and J ends, which lost 4 bases and 2 bases, there was a span of 13 bases. Germline CDR1 is SGHRS and CDR2 is YFSETQ. The CDR3 runs to 14 residues.

The count of this clone is one. The chain carries TRBV5-4 and TRBJ1-1; the D is unclear. The CDR3 sequence is 14 residues long. With 4 bases removed from V and 6 bases from J, the gap between germline ends came to 16 bases. In germline, CDR1 is SGHNT, CDR2 YYREEE (reference sequence). CDR3 residues: CASSPEMGSAEAFF. DNA of the CDR3: TGTGCCAGCAGCCCCGAGATGGGGAGCGCTGAAGCTTTCTTT.

The CDR3 reads CASSLYSGVTYEQYF. The CDR3 bases are TGTGCCAGCAGCTTGTATAGCGGGGTGACCTACGAGCAGTACTTC. The V and J genes are TRBV5-6 and TRBJ2-7; 8 bases match TRBD2. Germline V gene data show CDR1 as SGHDT and CDR2 as YYEEEE. Trimming at V came to 1 base and at J to 2 bases, leaving 5 bases not matched to a gene. This CDR3 has 15 residues.

V usage is TRBV28 and J usage is TRBJ1-2; the match to TRBD1 covers 11 bases. CDR3 length: 17 residues. The germline V gene encodes CDR1 MDHEN and CDR2 SYDVKM. Trimming cost V 5 bases and J 0 bases; bases outside gene matches: 8. In nucleotides, the CDR3 is TGTGCCAGCAGTCCGAGGACAGGGGGCCTGGCTAACTATGGCTACACCTTC. Protein: CASSPRTGGLANYGYTF.

This rearrangement joins TRBV6-5 to TRBJ2-5; possibly TRBD2 for D (5 bases). CDR1 MNHEY and CDR2 SVGAGI come from the germline V gene. The CDR3 runs 14 residues. V gave up 5 bases and J gave up 5 bases, with 15 bases separating them. CDR3 region: CASSPGLGVETQYF. The CDR3, as DNA: TGTGCCAGCAGTCCCGGACTGGGTGTGGAGACCCAGTACTTC.

The rearrangement links TRBV7-9 to TRBJ2-7; the match to TRBD2 covers 9 bases. This CDR3 region has 15 residues. Germline CDR1 is SEHNR and CDR2 is FQNEAQ (reference sequence). J gave up 4 bases and V 3 bases, and 7 bases lay outside the gene matches. CDR3 coding DNA: TGTGCCAGCAGCTTGGCTAGCGGGATGACTTACGAGCAGTACTTC. Its translation is CASSLASGMTYEQYF.

The rearrangement joins TRBV2 to TRBJ2-1; D may be TRBD2 (6 bases). V was shortened by 9 bases and J by 4 bases, with 10 bases between the two germline ends. The CDR3 has 12 residues. In germline, CDR1 is SNHLY, CDR2 FYNNEI. CDR3 nucleotides: TGTGCCAGAGGCGGGGCTTACAATGAGCAGTTCTTC. This sequence encodes CARGGAYNEQFF.

This chain links TRBV28 with TRBJ2-4; 7 bases match TRBD2. The germline V gene has CDR1 MDHEN and CDR2 SYDVKM. With V trimmed by 6 bases and J by 6 bases, 8 bases remained unmatched. The CDR3 runs to 14 residues. This CDR3 is CASRLSGLVNIQYF. The CDR3 DNA sequence: TGTGCCAGCAGACTTAGCGGGCTGGTAAACATTCAGTACTTC.

This chain uses TRBV7-3 with TRBJ2-3; perhaps TRBD2 as D (6 bases). Trimming stripped 11 bases from V and 4 bases from J, with 13 bases between. Germline values: CDR1 SGHTA, CDR2 FQGTGA. CDR3 length: 12 residues. The CDR3 sequence: CAGCRLADTQYF. CDR3 bases: TGTGCCGGATGCCGACTAGCAGATACGCAGTATTTT. Based on the CDR3 plus reference TRBV7-3 and TRBJ2-3, the full variable domain is GAGVSQTPSNKVTEKGKYVELRCDPISGHTALYWYRQSLGQGPEFLIYFQGTGAADDSGLPNDRFFAVRPEGSVSTLKIQRTERGDSAVYLCAGCRLADTQYFGPGTRLTVL.

V usage is TRBV30 and J usage is TRBJ2-3, with TRBD1 identical over 7 bases. CDR3 length equals 14 residues. The germline gives CDR1 GTSNPN, CDR2 SVGIG (reference sequence). Trimming took 7 bases from V and 2 from J; bases not matched to a gene: 9. CDR3 residues: CAYVPTGTTDTQYF. The CDR3 DNA is TGTGCCTATGTACCGACAGGGACCACAGATACGCAGTATTTT.

V usage is TRBV6-6 and J usage is TRBJ1-6; D not certain. In germline, CDR1 is MNHNY, CDR2 SVGAGI (reference sequence). The CDR3 totals 14 residues. V lost 6 bases and J lost 9, with 15 bases in between. The CDR3 spells CASRGRGEISPLHF. CDR3 nucleotide sequence: TGTGCCAGCAGAGGGCGCGGGGAAATTTCACCCCTCCACTTT.

The chain combines TRBV5-1 with TRBJ2-3; TRBD2 agrees at 10 bases. The CDR3 has 19 amino acids. Unmatched junction bases numbered 16, after V lost 0 bases and J lost 6 bases. Germline V gene sequence: CDR1 SGHRS, CDR2 YFSETQ. CDR3 in amino acids: CASSLGPQKREGRGDTQYF. The CDR3 bases are TGCGCCAGCAGCTTGGGCCCCCAGAAGCGGGAGGGCCGGGGGGATACGCAGTATTTT.

J is TRBJ2-7 and V is TRBV9, with D hard to call. Germline assignment: CDR1 SGDLS and CDR2 YYNGEE. The CDR3 contains 12 residues. The V end lost 3 bases, the J end lost 6 bases, and 10 bases lay between the germline ends. CDR3 region: CASSGMVGEQYF. CDR3 coding DNA: TGTGCCAGCAGCGGTATGGTCGGCGAGCAGTACTTC.

The chain couples TRBV27 to TRBJ2-5, with D perhaps TRBD1 (6 bases). The J call may be incorrect, as the DNA end agrees better with TRBJ2-7. This CDR3 region has 15 residues. Germline CDR1 and CDR2: MNHEY and SMNVEV (reference sequence). CDR3 DNA: TGTGCCAGCAGTTTATCCGGACAGCTTCCCTACGAGCAGTACTTC. Encoded protein: CASSLSGQLPYEQYF.

This chain links TRBV7-8 with TRBJ1-2, with a tentative D call TRBD1 (5 bases). V dropped 2 bases and J dropped 8 bases, with 15 bases sitting between them. The V gene's germline CDR1 is SGHVS and CDR2 FQNEAQ. The CDR3 sequence is 14 residues long. The chain's CDR3 is CASSLLSQGEGYTF. The CDR3 DNA reads as TGTGCCAGCAGCTTATTGTCCCAGGGCGAAGGCTACACCTTC.

The V and J genes are TRBV19 and TRBJ1-2; 9 bases are a match to TRBD1. Per germline, CDR1 LNHDA and CDR2 SQIVND (reference sequence). The CDR3 is 15 amino acids. The V and J ends lost 6 bases and 7 bases, in that order; junction bases with no gene match: 12. The CDR3 loop reads CASRGQGGWGGGYTF. The CDR3, as DNA: TGTGCCAGTAGGGGACAGGGAGGTTGGGGAGGTGGCTACACCTTC.

This clone was counted a few times. The rearrangement links TRBV6-1 to TRBJ2-1, with 7 bases matching TRBD2. Per the germline V gene, CDR1 is MNHNS and CDR2 is SASEGT. The trim removed 1 base at V and 7 bases at J, leaving 7 bases unmatched. The CDR3 extends over 15 amino acids. CDR3 loop: CASSEGGGGKNEQFF. The DNA for the CDR3 is TGTGCCAGCAGTGAAGGTGGCGGGGGAAAAAATGAGCAGTTCTTC.

The CDR3 bases are TGTGCCAGCAGCTTCAGTCTCTATAATGGGGACAGTACCGGGGAGCTGTTTTTT. Its protein product is CASSFSLYNGDSTGELFF. The rearrangement joins TRBV2 to TRBJ2-2, with TRBD1 matching 7 bases. The V gene's germline CDR1 is SNHLY and CDR2 FYNNEI. Germline trimming cut 6 bases from V and 5 bases from J; bases unmatched to any gene: 18. The CDR3 covers 18 residues.

The chain carries TRBV5-1 and TRBJ1-5; 7 bases match TRBD1. CDR3 length: 16 residues. Germline CDR1 and CDR2: SGHRS and YFSETQ. Trimming cost V 4 bases and J 7 bases; bases outside gene matches: 14. The CDR3 reads CASSPGLTGVEQPQHF. The CDR3 coding sequence is TGCGCCAGCAGCCCCGGTCTCACAGGGGTTGAACAGCCCCAGCATTTT.

This chain connects TRBV2 to TRBJ1-3, with a possible D match to TRBD1 (5 bases). The V and J ends lost 2 bases and 0 bases respectively, with 8 bases between them. The CDR3 sequence is 15 residues long. Germline assignment: CDR1 SNHLY and CDR2 FYNNEI. CDR3 DNA: TGTGCCAGCAGTGAAACAGGCCTCTCTGGAAACACCATATATTTT. It specifies CASSETGLSGNTIYF. Full variable domain (outside the CDR3, taken from reference TRBV2 and TRBJ1-3): EPEVTQTPSHQVTQMGQEVILRCVPISNHLYFYWYRQILGQKVEFLVSFYNNEISEKSEIFDDQFSVERPDGSNFTLKIRSTKLEDSAMYFCASSETGLSGNTIYFGEGSWLTVV.

This clone showed up just once. The V call is TRBV11-2, the J call TRBJ1-1; maybe TRBD1 (6 bases). The CDR3 spans 14 residues. Germline V gene lookup returns CDR1 SGHAT and CDR2 FQNNGV. V gave up 4 bases and J gave up 1 base, with 10 bases separating them. The CDR3 nucleotides read TGTGCCAGCAGCTCAGGGGCGGGGAACACTGAAGCTTTCTTT. It codes for CASSSGAGNTEAFF.

Note on this clone: Distinct nucleotide sequences in the sample also encode this CDR3. The chain combines TRBV27 with TRBJ2-7, with D possibly being TRBD1 (6 bases). V lost 4 bases to trimming and J lost 4 bases, with 11 bases between them. The CDR3 extends over 13 amino acids. Looked up from germline, CDR1 is MNHEY and CDR2 is SMNVEV (reference sequence). The chain's CDR3 is CASSSQGPYEQYF. The DNA for the CDR3 is TGTGCCAGCAGTTCCCAGGGGCCTTACGAGCAGTACTTC.

J is TRBJ1-2 and V is TRBV6-1; D is ambiguous. Trimming removed 2 bases at V and 4 bases at J, with 14 bases between. Germline V lookup: CDR1 MNHNS, CDR2 SASEGT. The CDR3 has 15 amino acids. The chain's CDR3 is CASSESLRAVYGYTF. The CDR3 DNA reads TGTGCCAGCAGTGAAAGTTTGAGGGCAGTCTATGGCTACACCTTC.

This clone was counted once. V and J are TRBV9 and TRBJ2-3, with 10 positions matching TRBD2. Germline lookup yields CDR1 SGDLS and CDR2 YYNGEE. The CDR3 runs to 15 residues. V shed 1 base and J 6 bases; nucleotides not matched to a gene: 5. CDR3 in amino acids: CASSVSGRGGDTQYF. CDR3 nucleotides: TGTGCCAGCAGCGTAAGCGGGAGGGGAGGGGATACGCAGTATTTT.